The source of this T cell receptor (beta chain) is a study of shared clonotypes between healthy human individuals. Trimming at V came to 7 bases and at J to 2 bases, leaving 6 bases not matched to a gene. This CDR3 has 14 amino acids. CDR1 is MDHEN, CDR2 SYDVKM, per germline. This table comes from immunoSEQ multiplex PCR, and its TCRdb copy is limited to in-frame clones, with some not included. The sample includes millions of clones, approximately 95% of them seen just once. The V call is TRBV28, the J call TRBJ2-7, with TRBD2 identical over 9 bases. Sequencing used naive CD4+ T cells sorted from blood. This sample's subset: CD45RA+ positively selected. The origin of this receptor is a man in his late teens or twenties in good health. CDR3 loop: CASISGGATYEQYF. The CDR3 nucleotides are TGTGCCAGCATTAGCGGGGGAGCGACCTACGAGCAGTACTTC.